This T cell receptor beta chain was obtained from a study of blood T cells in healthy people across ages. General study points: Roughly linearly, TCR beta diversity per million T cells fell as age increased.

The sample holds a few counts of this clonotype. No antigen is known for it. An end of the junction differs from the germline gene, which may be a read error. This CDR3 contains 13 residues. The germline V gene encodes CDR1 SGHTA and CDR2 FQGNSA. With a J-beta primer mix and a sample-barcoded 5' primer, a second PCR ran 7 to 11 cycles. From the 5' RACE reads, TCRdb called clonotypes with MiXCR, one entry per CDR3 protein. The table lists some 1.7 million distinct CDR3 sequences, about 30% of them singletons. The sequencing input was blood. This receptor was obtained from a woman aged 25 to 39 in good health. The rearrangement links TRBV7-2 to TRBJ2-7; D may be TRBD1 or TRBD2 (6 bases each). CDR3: CAGSLRGGREQYF. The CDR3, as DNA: TGTGCCGGCAGCTTACGAGGGGGGCGGGAGCAGTACTTC.